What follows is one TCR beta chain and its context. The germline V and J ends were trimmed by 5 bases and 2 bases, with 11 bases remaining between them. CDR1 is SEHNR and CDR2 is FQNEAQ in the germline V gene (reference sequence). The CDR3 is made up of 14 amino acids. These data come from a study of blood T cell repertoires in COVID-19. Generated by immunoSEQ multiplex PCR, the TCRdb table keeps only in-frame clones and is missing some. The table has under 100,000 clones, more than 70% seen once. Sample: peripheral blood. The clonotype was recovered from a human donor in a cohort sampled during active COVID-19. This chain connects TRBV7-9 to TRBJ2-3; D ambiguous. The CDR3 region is CASSTPRSTDTQYF. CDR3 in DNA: TGTGCCAGCAGCACCCCGAGGTCCACAGATACGCAGTATTTT.